The entry below gives a single T cell receptor (beta chain) sequence along with its context. This clone was picked up a small number of times. Its specific antigen is unknown. Base quality data are lacking; no much larger clone is found one base away. This sample stems from a study of beta chain features in type 1 diabetes (dated by TCRdb to the late 2010s). Broadly, across the study: Mean age, gender distribution, total cell number and subset yield were not different between patients and healthy donors. In the study, recently diagnosed type 1 diabetes patients and matched healthy donors were compared on the TCRB repertoires of their sorted circulating CD4+ T cell subsets. A total of 100 million to 110 million sorted cells were examined across all samples, and a strong correlation was observed between cell number per subset and RNA yield. Whereas all 30 or so donors provided naive and central memory subsets, regulatory and stem cell-like memory subsets were isolated from just 8 patients and roughly eight healthy donors. General findings and caveats noted by the study authors: PCR might favor shorter templates, but patient and control samples were amplified and corrected together, so any skew would affect both groups equally. Patients with type 1 diabetes made fewer insertions and deleted more nucleotides at VDJ recombination sites, implying thymic rearrangement abnormalities. In all four CD4+ subsets, TCRB CDR3 length was moderately but significantly shorter in type 1 diabetes patients. Naive, central memory and regulatory TCRB repertoires appeared more similar among patients than among healthy donors. Only small numbers of individuals were included in the HLA sub-analyses, which left unresolved whether HLA type had any influence on TCRB rearrangement. Because cDNA was sequenced instead of genomic DNA, highly expressing activated cells could be over-represented, though the groups showed no difference in activation or CD3 levels.

CDR1 is given as SGHNT and CDR2 as YYREEE, both from the germline V gene (reference sequence). Between the V and J ends, shortened by 5 bases and 4 bases respectively, the junction contains 11 bases. The CDR3 sequence holds 13 residues, the cysteine and phenylalanine included. Kept here is only the CDR3 DNA, which spans 39 bases and is read in frame from base 1. Each donor gave one peripheral blood draw, approximately 110 mL on average, collected into heparinised tubes. Using a panel that included CD45RO, CCR7, CD25, CD127, CD95 and CD27, naive, central memory, regulatory and stem cell-like memory CD4+ T cells were sorted on a BD FACSAria II. A purity above 98% was achieved for all sorted populations. PBMCs were isolated right away by Lymphoprep density gradient centrifugation and were stained directly, without culture. To minimize batch effects, samples were stained and sorted in pairs, one healthy donor with one patient per experiment.

All of the isolated RNA was reverse transcribed with the High Capacity cDNA Reverse Transcription Kit, so expressed TCRB transcripts were sequenced. Naive, central memory and regulatory T cell samples underwent deep immunoSEQ sequencing, averaging about 3.3 million total reads per sample. Sorted cells were lysed in RLT buffer and RNA was extracted with DNase-treated RNeasy Micro or Mini kits, depending on cell number. To prevent cross-contamination, each cell subset was processed individually, whereas patient and healthy donor samples were processed jointly. The immunoSEQ multiplex PCR was used to amplify TCRB sequences from cDNA, generating 87-bp fragments that spanned the CDR3 region. Amplicons were sequenced on the Illumina HiSeq platform. Regarding the original processing steps: PCR bias was corrected computationally using synthetic template baselines, and reads within Hamming distance 2 were collapsed, with unmergeable singletons discarded. Reads were aligned against IMGT to assign V, D and J genes, CDR3 length and insertions or deletions at six rearrangement sites. Within each subset, clonotype counts were normalized to sorted cell number, and only after that were true diversity and Gini coefficients computed with the tcR R package. The overlap coefficient, calculated on TCRB nucleotide sequences, was used to quantify repertoire sharing. As a proxy for the pre-selection repertoire, out-of-frame TCRB sequences from naive cells were analyzed. The immuneACCESS repertoire file appears here via TCRdb, limited to in-frame rearrangements. These files lack a portion of the clones; in checked studies, under half of the deficit traces to unresolved V genes, and the cause of the others is not known. The V and J calls and clone size come from that table; D and trimming were worked out from the DNA. This sample lists hundreds of thousands of clones; over 12% were detected once. Approximately 0.042% of the sample goes to the ten largest clones.

The rearranged chain carries TRBV5-4 and TRBJ2-3; no D segment can be confidently identified. The sample consisted of naive CD4+ T cells from blood. The cell subset or site label, read with the paper, signifies: true naive CD4+ T cells. This TCR was recovered from a man aged 18 to 30 with type 1 diabetes. The DNA sequence reads TGTGCCAGCAGAACCTCTATCGCAGATACGCAGTATTTT. It translates as CASRTSIADTQYF.